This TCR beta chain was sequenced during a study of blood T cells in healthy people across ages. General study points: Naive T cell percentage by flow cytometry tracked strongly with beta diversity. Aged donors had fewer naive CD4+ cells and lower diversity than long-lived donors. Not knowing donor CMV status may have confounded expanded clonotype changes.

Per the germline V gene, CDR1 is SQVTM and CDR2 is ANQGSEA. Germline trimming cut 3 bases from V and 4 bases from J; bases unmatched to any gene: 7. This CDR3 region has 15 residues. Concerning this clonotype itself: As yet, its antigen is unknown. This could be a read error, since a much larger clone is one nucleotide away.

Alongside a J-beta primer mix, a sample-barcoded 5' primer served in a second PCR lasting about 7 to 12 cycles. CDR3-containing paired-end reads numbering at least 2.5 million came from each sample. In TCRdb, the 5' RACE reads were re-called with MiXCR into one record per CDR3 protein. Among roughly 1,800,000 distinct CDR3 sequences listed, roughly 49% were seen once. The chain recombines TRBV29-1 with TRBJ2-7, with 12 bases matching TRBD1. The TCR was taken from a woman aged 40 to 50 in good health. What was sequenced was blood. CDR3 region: CSVEKGTGGKYEQYF. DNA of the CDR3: TGCAGCGTTGAGAAGGGGACAGGGGGCAAGTACGAGCAGTACTTC.